Below are 2 T cell receptor beta chains sequenced from a single sample in a study of T cells in Graves' hyperthyroidism and ophthalmopathy (dated by TCRdb to between 2019 and 2020). Library prep was done by multiplex PCR. TCRdb lists the instrument as Illumina HiSeq 2000. The TCR beta CDR3 regions were amplified from RNA transcripts. A first-round RT-PCR of the TCR CDR3 used the HTBI primer set with the Qiagen OneStep RT-PCR kit. TCRdb handled the public reads itself, with Q25 trimming in fastp and clone calling in MiXCR, and kept productive beta chains. Here each entry gathers all rows of one CDR3 protein and keeps the most common genes and DNA. The table for this sample lists nearly 600,000 distinct CDR3 sequences; roughly 13% of them were counted only once. 5.8% of the sample lies in the top ten. Sequences were obtained from blood. Receptors originate from a woman younger than 45 with Graves' hyperthyroidism that later progressed to Graves' ophthalmopathy.

A word on this clonotype: This may be a read error, as it is one base from a much larger clone. Because the CDR3 is missing its conserved closing phenylalanine or tryptophan, this is likely a read error. V usage is TRBV20-1 and J usage is TRBJ1-4; D is undetermined. V was trimmed by 3 bases and J by 4 bases, leaving 12 bases between them. The germline V gene encodes CDR1 DFQATT and CDR2 SNEGSKA (reference sequence). This CDR3 is 14 amino acids long. The CDR3 DNA reads as TGCAGTGCTAGTCAATCACAGATTAATGAAAAACTGTTTTCT. Translation gives CSASQSQINEKLFS.

The chain links TRBV7-8 to TRBJ2-1; perhaps TRBD1 as D (5 bases). Trimming removed 5 bases at V and 15 bases at J, with 20 bases between. The germline V gene encodes CDR1 SGHVS and CDR2 FQNEAQ. The CDR3 runs to 13 residues. The CDR3: CASSTRQKKGPFF. In DNA form, the CDR3 reads TGTGCCAGCAGCACCAGACAGAAAAAAGGTCCGTTCTTC.